The rows below give T cell receptor beta chains drawn from one sample of a study of control samples from healthy donors and cancer patients. Measured with immunoSEQ multiplex PCR; TCRdb has only the in-frame clones, and not every one. In the table there are some 110,000 clones, roughly 85% of which are singletons. Specimen: blood. The receptors stem from a woman in her forties or fifties in good health. The CDR3 runs from the conserved cysteine through the conserved F or W.

15 TRBV7-9 CASSPWGGQDTEAFF
15 TRBV5-6 CASRERGGAYNEQFF
13 TRBV7-2 CASSSPAGKPLHF
15 TRBV11-2 CASSLAPGQPYGYTF
13 TRBV6-2/TRBV6-3 CASSYSEGSEQYF
12 TRBV7-9 CASSLVNTEAFF
14 TRBV14 CASSHRGGNSPLHF
12 TRBV6-5 CATAFDDNEQFF
14 TRBV7-2 CASSSPDNREGYTF
15 TRBV11-1 CASSEGAGGVSPLHF
15 TRBV13 CASSLLAGTTGELFF
13 TRBV23-1 CASTGTPKETQYF
13 TRBV9 CASSPPGNTEAFF
14 TRBV27 CASSFSRVHSPLHF
14 TRBV7-2 CASSLGEGARGYTF
14 TRBV29-1 CSVEVQVSGSEQYF
12 TRBV7-2 CASTLNRETQYF
15 TRBV19 CASSMGLAGVETQYF
17 TRBV19 CASTTGAGWSGANVLTF
17 TRBV28 CASSLLGGDRVNQPQHF
14 TRBV7-9 CASSLGRGSTEAFF
19 TRBV21-1 CASSIFELDTLATNEKLFF
14 TRBV7-9 CASSLRRSGYEQYF
15 TRBV27 CASSSPGPYNSPLHF
14 TRBV21-1 CASSKASGDNEQFF
16 TRBV3-1/TRBV3-2 CASSLHRQGRNYGYTF
13 TRBV6-5 CASSRDRGYEQYF
12 TRBV29-1 CSVEPPGSEAFF
13 TRBV7-2 CASSFGRYYEQYF
14 TRBV11-2 CASSSPDRESEAFF
11 TRBV4-2 CASSHAAEQYF
15 TRBV30 CAWSPGTGLNTEAFF
12 TRBV7-2 CASRRQNYEQYF
15 TRBV25-1 CASSELGGNGNTIYF
13 TRBV7-8 CASRLAQGDTQYF
15 TRBV7-7 CASSRGLGNTGELFF
14 TRBV6-1 CASSEPSVNQPQHF
14 TRBV11-3 CASSSTGGGDTQYF
16 TRBV7-9 CASSNQGGMINEKLFF
13 TRBV14 CASSQGQHYGYTF
16 TRBV11-2 CASSLATWVSTDTQYF
15 TRBV6-5 CASSYSEKGRTEAFF
15 TRBV18 CASSPTQGHNSPLHF
13 TRBV3-1/TRBV3-2 CASSPAKGGEQYF
17 TRBV7-8 CASSLGMGEAHPETQYF
19 TRBV6-1 CASSEKGPGRTSGSYEQYF
14 TRBV6-5 CASSPRGKDGELFF
13 TRBV7-3 CASSLRDKNIQYF
16 TRBV10-3 CAISESGHARGTEAFF
14 TRBV18 CASSTGVSGNTIYF
15 TRBV3-1/TRBV3-2 CASSQDPRAEETQYF
12 TRBV3-1/TRBV3-2 CASLGGQETQYF
15 TRBV4-3 CASSRTTGDGNTIYF
16 TRBV11-3 CASSSRRGQGAGGYTF
16 TRBV4-2 CASSPSTGNGEETQYF